The clone carrying this T cell receptor beta chain occurred a few times. Antigen unknown. Relying on iRepertoire HTBI primers and Arm-PCR of CDR3 regions, the team built TCR beta libraries. TCRdb re-called the multiplex PCR reads through MiXCR, storing one row per CDR3 protein. The sample gives 420,000 or so distinct CDR3 sequences, 23% of which show up once; around 26% is in the top ten. Germline V gives CDR1 SGHDN, CDR2 FVKESK. Between the trimmed V and J ends, which lost 2 bases and 7 bases, there was a span of 14 bases. CDR3 size: 14 residues. These data come from a study of regulatory T cells in long-lasting Graves disease. The study's findings and limits: Persistent disease preferred TRBV28, TRBJ1-2 and TRBJ2-5; new disease, TRBV20-1 and TRBJ2-1.

Stated time point: persistent/refractory GD, antithyroid drugs over 5 years with positive TRAb. Scientists built the TCR library using RNA that was extracted from PBMCs. This chain uses TRBV14 with TRBJ2-5, with D tentatively TRBD2 (5 bases). Material: peripheral blood mononuclear cells (PBMCs), obtained when the disease was refractory, from a patient treated with antithyroid drugs. The TCR was taken from a female donor with Graves disease. CDR3 region: CASSQFETRGTQYF. DNA of the CDR3: TGTGCCAGCAGCCAATTCGAAACCCGGGGGACCCAGTACTTC.